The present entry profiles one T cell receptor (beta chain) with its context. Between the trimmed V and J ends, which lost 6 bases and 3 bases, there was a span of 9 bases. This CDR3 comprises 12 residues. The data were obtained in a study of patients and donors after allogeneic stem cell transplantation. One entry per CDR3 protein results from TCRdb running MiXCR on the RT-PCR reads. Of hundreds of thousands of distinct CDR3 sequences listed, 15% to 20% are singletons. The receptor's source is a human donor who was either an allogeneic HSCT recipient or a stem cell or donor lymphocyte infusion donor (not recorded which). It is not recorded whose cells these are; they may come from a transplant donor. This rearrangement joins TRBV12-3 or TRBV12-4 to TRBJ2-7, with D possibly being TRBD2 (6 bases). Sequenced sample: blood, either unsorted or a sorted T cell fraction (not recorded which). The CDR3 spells CASRGGGYEQYF. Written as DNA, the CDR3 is TGTGCCAGCAGGGGGGGAGGCTACGAGCAGTACTTC.